This T cell receptor beta chain was captured by sequencing in a study of CD8 T cells in ankylosing spondylitis. CDR3 length: 12 amino acids. Germline V gives CDR1 SQVTM, CDR2 ANQGSEA. This clonotype occurred a few times. The antigen is unknown. The TCR beta libraries were generated through quantitative 5'-RACE incorporating molecular barcodes. In TCRdb, the 5' RACE reads were re-called with MiXCR into one record per CDR3 protein. The table includes roughly 700,000 distinct CDR3 sequences, around 17% detected once. Whole-study findings and limits: Previously reported in reactive arthritis synovial fluid and blood were some of the motif variants. Disease-linked clones bore a CD8+ phenotype, appearing relatively rarely in peripheral blood. Disease-linked clones were reportedly significantly enriched in matched ankylosing spondylitis synovial fluid. One TCR beta motif, made up of under ten highly homologous variants, appeared characteristic of ankylosing spondylitis blood.

The receptor's source is a male donor with ankylosing spondylitis. The chain uses TRBV29-1 and TRBJ1-2, with TRBD1 matching 10 bases. The sample consisted of blood, either unsorted or a sorted T cell fraction (not recorded which). The CDR3 coding sequence is TGCAGTTTCCGGGACAGGGGTTATGGCTACACCTTC. Residues: CSFRDRGYGYTF. Full variable domain (remainder filled in from reference TRBV29-1 and TRBJ1-2): SAVISQKPSRDICQRGTSLTIQCQVDSQVTMMFWYRQQPGQSLTLIATANQGSEATYESGFVIDKFPISRPNLTFSTLTVSNMSPEDSSIYLCSFRDRGYGYTFGSGTRLTVV.